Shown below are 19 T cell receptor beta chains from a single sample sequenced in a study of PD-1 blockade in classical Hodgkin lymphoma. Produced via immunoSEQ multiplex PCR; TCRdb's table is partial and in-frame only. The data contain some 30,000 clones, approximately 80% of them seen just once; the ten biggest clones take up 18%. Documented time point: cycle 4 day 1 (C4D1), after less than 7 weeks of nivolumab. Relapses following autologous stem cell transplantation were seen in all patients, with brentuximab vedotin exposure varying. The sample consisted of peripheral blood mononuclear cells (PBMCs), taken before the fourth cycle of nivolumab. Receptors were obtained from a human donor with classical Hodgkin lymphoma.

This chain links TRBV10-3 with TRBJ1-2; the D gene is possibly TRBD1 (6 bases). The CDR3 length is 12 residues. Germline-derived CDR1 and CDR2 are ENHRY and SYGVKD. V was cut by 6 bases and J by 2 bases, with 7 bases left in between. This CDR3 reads CAIRGQNYGYTF. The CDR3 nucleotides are TGTGCCATCAGAGGACAGAACTATGGCTACACCTTC.

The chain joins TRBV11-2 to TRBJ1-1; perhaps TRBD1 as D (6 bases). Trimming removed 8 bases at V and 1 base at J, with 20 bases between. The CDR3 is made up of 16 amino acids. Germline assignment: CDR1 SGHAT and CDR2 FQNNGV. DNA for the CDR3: TGTGCCAGCTGCGGCCTGACAGGATGGAGGAACACTGAAGCTTTCTTT. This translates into CASCGLTGWRNTEAFF.

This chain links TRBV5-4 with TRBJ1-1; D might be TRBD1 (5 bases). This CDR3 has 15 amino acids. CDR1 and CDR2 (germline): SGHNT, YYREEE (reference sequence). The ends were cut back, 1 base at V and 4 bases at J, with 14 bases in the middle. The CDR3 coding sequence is TGTGCCAGCAGCTTGAAAGGGGTTCGTAGCACTGAAGCTTTCTTT. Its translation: CASSLKGVRSTEAFF.

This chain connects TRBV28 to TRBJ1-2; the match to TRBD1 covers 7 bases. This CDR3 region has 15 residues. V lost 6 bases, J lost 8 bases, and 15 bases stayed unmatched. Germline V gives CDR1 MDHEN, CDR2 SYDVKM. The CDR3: CASSGPTGERKGYTF. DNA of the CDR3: TGTGCCAGCAGCGGCCCCACAGGGGAACGGAAGGGCTACACCTTC.

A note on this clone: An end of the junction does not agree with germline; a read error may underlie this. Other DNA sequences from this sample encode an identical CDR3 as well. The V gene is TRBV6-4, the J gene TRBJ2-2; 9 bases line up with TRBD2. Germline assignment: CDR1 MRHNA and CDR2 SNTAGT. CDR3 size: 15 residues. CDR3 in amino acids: CASSDRAGGTGELFF. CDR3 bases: TGCGCCAGCAGTGATCGAGCGGGGGGAACCGGGGAGCTGTTTTTT.

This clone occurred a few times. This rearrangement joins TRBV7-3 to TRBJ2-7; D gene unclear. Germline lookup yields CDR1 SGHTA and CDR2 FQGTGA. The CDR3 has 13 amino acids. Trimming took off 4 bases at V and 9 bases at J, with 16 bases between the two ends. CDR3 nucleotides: TGTGCCAGCAGCTCCGATAGGGCTGCGAGGCAGTACTTC. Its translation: CASSSDRAARQYF.

The CDR3 here is CASSKGLAGGKETQYF. DNA for the CDR3: TGTGCCAGCAGCAAAGGACTAGCGGGGGGGAAAGAGACCCAGTACTTC. This chain connects TRBV21-1 to TRBJ2-5; the table names TRBD2, a call not compared with the DNA. TRBV21-1 is an annotated pseudogene. There are 16 residues in the CDR3.

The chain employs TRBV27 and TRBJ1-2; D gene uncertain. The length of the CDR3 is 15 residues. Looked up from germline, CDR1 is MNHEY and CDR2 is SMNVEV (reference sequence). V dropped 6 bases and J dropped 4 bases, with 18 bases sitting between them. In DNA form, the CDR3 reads TGTGCCAGCAGCATAATCAGGAACAGTGGCTATGGCTACACCTTC. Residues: CASSIIRNSGYGYTF.

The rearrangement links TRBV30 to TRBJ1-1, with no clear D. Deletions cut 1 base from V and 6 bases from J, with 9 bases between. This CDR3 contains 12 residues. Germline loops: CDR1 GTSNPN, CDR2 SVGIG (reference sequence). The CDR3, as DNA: TGTGCCTGGAGTGCGGAGACCCCTGAAGCTTTCTTT. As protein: CAWSAETPEAFF.

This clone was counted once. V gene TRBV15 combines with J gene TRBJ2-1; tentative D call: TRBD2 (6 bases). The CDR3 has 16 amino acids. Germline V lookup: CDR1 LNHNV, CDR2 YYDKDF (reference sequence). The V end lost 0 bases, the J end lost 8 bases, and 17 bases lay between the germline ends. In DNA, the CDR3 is TGTGCCACCAGCAGAGAGCCAGCGGGCCTTGAGGATGAGCAGTTCTTC. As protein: CATSREPAGLEDEQFF. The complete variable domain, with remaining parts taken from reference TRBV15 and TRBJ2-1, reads DAMVIQNPRYQVTQFGKPVTLSCSQTLNHNVMYWYQQKSSQAPKLLFHYYDKDFNNEADTPDNFQSRRPNTSFCFLDIRSPGLGDTAMYLCATSREPAGLEDEQFFGPGTRLTVL.

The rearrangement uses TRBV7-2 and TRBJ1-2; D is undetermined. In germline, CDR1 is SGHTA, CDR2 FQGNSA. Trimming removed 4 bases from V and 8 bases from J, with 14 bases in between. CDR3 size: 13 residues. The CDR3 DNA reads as TGTGCCAGCAGCTGGAGGAACCCCCCCGGCTACACCTTC. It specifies CASSWRNPPGYTF.

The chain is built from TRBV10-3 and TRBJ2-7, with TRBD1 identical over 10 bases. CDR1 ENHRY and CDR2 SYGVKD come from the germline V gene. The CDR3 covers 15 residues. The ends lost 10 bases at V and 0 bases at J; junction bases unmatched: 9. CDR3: CATTTGGLSSYEQYF. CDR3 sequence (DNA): TGTGCCACGACGACAGGGGGCCTAAGCTCCTACGAGCAGTACTTC.

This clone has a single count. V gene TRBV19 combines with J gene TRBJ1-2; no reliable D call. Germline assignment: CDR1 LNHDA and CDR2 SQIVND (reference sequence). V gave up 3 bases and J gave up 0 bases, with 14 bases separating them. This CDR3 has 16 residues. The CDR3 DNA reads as TGTGCCAGTAGTATCGAGGCTGGGCGAGCTAACTATGGCTACACCTTC. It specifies CASSIEAGRANYGYTF.

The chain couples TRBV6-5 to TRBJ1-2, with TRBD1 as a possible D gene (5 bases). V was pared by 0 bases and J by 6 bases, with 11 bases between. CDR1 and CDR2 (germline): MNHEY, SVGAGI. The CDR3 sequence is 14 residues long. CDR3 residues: CASSYSWGVHGYTF. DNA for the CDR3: TGTGCCAGCAGTTACTCATGGGGGGTCCATGGCTACACCTTC.

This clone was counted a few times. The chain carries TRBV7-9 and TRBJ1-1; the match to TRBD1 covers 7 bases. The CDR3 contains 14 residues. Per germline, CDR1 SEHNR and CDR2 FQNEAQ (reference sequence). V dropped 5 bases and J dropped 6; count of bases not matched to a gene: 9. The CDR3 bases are TGTGCCAGCAGCACAGACAGGGTTTTCGCTGAAGCTTTCTTT. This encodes CASSTDRVFAEAFF.

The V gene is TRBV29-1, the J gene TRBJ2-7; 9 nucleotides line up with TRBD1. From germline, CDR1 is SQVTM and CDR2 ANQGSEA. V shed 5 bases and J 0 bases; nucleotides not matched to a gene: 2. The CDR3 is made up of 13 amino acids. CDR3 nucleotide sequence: TGCAGCGTTCGGGACAGGGTCTCCTACGAGCAGTACTTC. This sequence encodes CSVRDRVSYEQYF.

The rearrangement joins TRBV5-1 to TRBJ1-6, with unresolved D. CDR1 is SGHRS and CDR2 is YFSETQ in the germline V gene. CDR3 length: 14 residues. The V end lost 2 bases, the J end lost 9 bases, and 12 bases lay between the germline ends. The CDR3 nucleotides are TGCGCCAGCAGCTTCGACGTTAACAGTTCACCCCTCCACTTT. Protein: CASSFDVNSSPLHF.

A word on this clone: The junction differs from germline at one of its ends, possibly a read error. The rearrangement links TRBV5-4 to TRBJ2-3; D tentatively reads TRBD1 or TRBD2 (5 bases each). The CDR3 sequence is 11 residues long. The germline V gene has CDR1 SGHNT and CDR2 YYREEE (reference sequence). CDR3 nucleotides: TGTGCCAGCAGTAACCGGGACGGAGGCCATTTT. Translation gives CASSNRDGGHF. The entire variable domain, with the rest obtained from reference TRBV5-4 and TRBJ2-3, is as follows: ETGVTQSPTHLIKTRGQQVTLRCSSQSGHNTVSWYQQALGQGPQFIFQYYREEENGRGNFPPRFSGLQFPNYSSELNVNALELDDSALYLCASSNRDGGHFGPGTRLTVL.

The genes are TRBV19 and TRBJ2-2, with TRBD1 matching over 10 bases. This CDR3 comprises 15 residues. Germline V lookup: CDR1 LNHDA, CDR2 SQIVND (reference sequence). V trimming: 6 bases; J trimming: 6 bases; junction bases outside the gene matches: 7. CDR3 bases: TGTGCCAGTAGGAGGCCGGGACAGGGGTCCGGGGAGCTGTTTTTT. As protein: CASRRPGQGSGELFF.